Listed here are 21 T cell receptor beta chains from one sample, sequenced in a study of blood T cell repertoires in COVID-19. Libraries were prepared by immunoSEQ multiplex PCR; TCRdb keeps only in-frame clonotypes and omits some of them. There are around 46,000 clones in the sample; around 85% occur only once, and about 15% lies in the top ten. The specimen was peripheral blood. These TCRs come from a human donor in a cohort sampled during active COVID-19. The donor label of this sample is uncertain.

The chain recombines TRBV7-9 with TRBJ2-3, with D tentatively TRBD2 (6 bases). Deletions cut 1 base from V and 3 bases from J, with 8 bases between. Looked up from germline, CDR1 is SEHNR and CDR2 is FQNEAQ (reference sequence). CDR3 length: 14 residues. Here the CDR3 reads CASSLVLATDTQYF. The CDR3 bases are TGTGCCAGCAGCTTAGTTCTAGCGACAGATACGCAGTATTTT. The full variable domain, with the rest looked up from reference TRBV7-9 and TRBJ2-3, is DTGVSQNPRHKITKRGQNVTFRCDPISEHNRLYWYRQTLGQGPEFLTYFQNEAQLEKSRLLSDRFSAERPKGSFSTLEIQRTEQGDSAMYLCASSLVLATDTQYFGPGTRLTVL.

This chain uses TRBV5-1 with TRBJ2-7, with 10 bases identical to TRBD1. CDR1 is SGHRS and CDR2 is YFSETQ in the germline V gene. J lost 6 bases, V lost 2 bases, and 8 bases had no gene match. This CDR3 contains 15 residues. CDR3 coding DNA: TGCGCCAGCAGCTTTACCGGGGACAGGGGAGGCGAGCAGTACTTC. Translating it yields CASSFTGDRGGEQYF. Complete variable domain (other parts from reference TRBV5-1 and TRBJ2-7): KAGVTQTPRYLIKTRGQQVTLSCSPISGHRSVSWYQQTPGQGLQFLFEYFSETQRNKGNFPGRFSGRQFSNSRSEMNVSTLELGDSALYLCASSFTGDRGGEQYFGPGTRLTVT.

J is TRBJ1-2 and V is TRBV5-6, with D possibly TRBD1 on 5 matching bases. The CDR3 is made up of 14 amino acids. Germline loops: CDR1 SGHDT, CDR2 YYEEEE. V gave up 0 bases and J gave up 3 bases, with 9 bases separating them. For the CDR3, the DNA is TGTGCCAGCAGCTTGGCCGGAGGGGACTATGGCTACACCTTC. Translated, it gives CASSLAGGDYGYTF.

The rearrangement uses TRBV9 and TRBJ2-7; TRBD1 matches at 11 bases. CDR1 SGDLS and CDR2 YYNGEE come from the germline V gene. The junction had 7 bases not matched to a gene; V was cut back by 3 bases and J by 2 bases. The CDR3 extends over 16 amino acids. CDR3 sequence reads: CASSEQPGQGAYEQYF. CDR3 DNA: TGTGCCAGCAGCGAACAACCGGGACAGGGGGCCTACGAGCAGTACTTC.

The V call is TRBV5-1, the J call TRBJ1-1; perhaps TRBD1 as D (5 bases). The CDR3 contains 13 residues. CDR1 is SGHRS, CDR2 YFSETQ, per germline. V lost 4 bases and J lost 1, with 8 bases in between. The CDR3 reads CASSPTGNTEAFF. In nucleotides, the CDR3 is TGCGCCAGCAGCCCCACAGGGAACACTGAAGCTTTCTTT.

The chain combines TRBV25-1 with TRBJ2-1; TRBD2 might be the D (6 bases). The CDR3 contains 15 residues. Trimming shortened V by 4 bases and J by 5 bases, and 15 bases separated the two germline ends. Germline V gene lookup returns CDR1 MGHDK and CDR2 SYGVNS. The CDR3 DNA sequence: TGTGCCAGCAGTGCCCCGGGACTGGGCAACAATGAGCAGTTCTTC. Protein product: CASSAPGLGNNEQFF.

The chain uses TRBV6-5 and TRBJ2-7; 10 nucleotides match TRBD2. The CDR3 has 14 amino acids. The J segment lost 3 bases and the V segment lost 6 bases, leaving 5 bases of the junction unmatched. CDR1 is MNHEY and CDR2 is SVGAGI in the germline V gene. The CDR3 region has the DNA TGTGCCAGCAGACGGACTAGCGGATACTACGAGCAGTACTTC. This translates into CASRRTSGYYEQYF.

The chain uses TRBV19 and TRBJ2-7; the D gene is possibly TRBD2 (5 bases). V was clipped by 4 bases and J by 5 bases, with 15 bases between them. Germline loops: CDR1 LNHDA, CDR2 SQIVND (reference sequence). The CDR3 length is 14 residues. The CDR3 DNA sequence: TGTGCCAGTAGTAGGGGAGTAATTTACGACGAGCAGTACTTC. Translation gives CASSRGVIYDEQYF.

The chain uses TRBV10-2 and TRBJ1-1; TRBD1 is a possible D gene (5 bases). Germline assignment: CDR1 WSHSY and CDR2 SAAADI. The CDR3 loop spans 13 amino acids. Deletions cut 5 bases from V and 1 base from J, with 8 bases between. CDR3 residues: CASSRRGNTEAFF. CDR3 DNA sequence: TGCGCCAGCAGTCGGAGGGGGAACACTGAAGCTTTCTTT.

The gene calls are TRBV2 and TRBJ1-1; D is perhaps TRBD1 (5 bases). V was trimmed by 10 bases and J by 1 base, leaving 13 bases between them. This CDR3 comprises 13 residues. CDR1 and CDR2 (germline): SNHLY, FYNNEI. The CDR3 DNA reads TGTGCCACAAACAGGCCTGAGAACACTGAAGCTTTCTTT. It codes for CATNRPENTEAFF.

V usage is TRBV27 and J usage is TRBJ1-3; D uncertain. The CDR3 runs to 12 residues. The germline V gene encodes CDR1 MNHEY and CDR2 SMNVEV (reference sequence). V lost 6 bases, J lost 4 bases, and 7 bases lay in between. Here the CDR3 reads CASRSTGNTIYF. The CDR3 region has the DNA TGTGCCAGCAGAAGCACCGGAAACACCATATATTTT.

The chain uses TRBV15 and TRBJ2-3; D might be TRBD2 (6 bases). Trimming took off 3 bases at V and 3 bases at J, with 22 bases between the two ends. From germline, CDR1 is LNHNV and CDR2 YYDKDF (reference sequence). This CDR3 is built from 18 residues. Here the CDR3 DNA reads TGTGCCACCAGCAGCTCGAGACGGGAGAGGCCGCTTACAGATACGCAGTATTTT. Protein: CATSSSRRERPLTDTQYF.

This clone was picked up one time. This chain links TRBV14 with TRBJ2-2; tentative D call: TRBD1 (6 bases). The CDR3 spans 16 residues. Trimming shortened V by 8 bases and J by 0 bases, and 16 bases separated the two germline ends. Germline values: CDR1 SGHDN, CDR2 FVKESK. The CDR3 is CASQKTGRPNTGELFF. CDR3 DNA sequence: TGTGCCAGCCAGAAGACAGGCCGCCCGAACACCGGGGAGCTGTTTTTT.

This clone was recorded a few times. This rearrangement joins TRBV10-3 to TRBJ2-5; 7 nucleotides agree with TRBD1. The CDR3 is 14 residues long. J gave up 3 bases and V 7 bases, and 8 bases lay outside the gene matches. Germline CDR1 ENHRY, CDR2 SYGVKD. CDR3 loop: CAIKESQGKETQYF. CDR3 DNA sequence: TGTGCCATCAAGGAGTCACAGGGGAAAGAGACCCAGTACTTC.

The chain uses TRBV5-1 and TRBJ1-4; D unresolved. Germline assignment: CDR1 SGHRS and CDR2 YFSETQ. The CDR3 is 14 residues long. Trimming shortened V by 2 bases and J by 0 bases, and 5 bases separated the two germline ends. DNA for the CDR3: TGCGCCAGCAGCTTAGGAGCAACTAATGAAAAACTGTTTTTT. As protein: CASSLGATNEKLFF.

This rearrangement joins TRBV3-1 (or the pseudogene TRBV3-2) to TRBJ1-1, with D unresolved. The V and J ends lost 4 bases and 3 bases respectively, with 15 bases between them. Germline V gene sequence: CDR1 LGHDT, CDR2 YNNKEL (reference sequence). The CDR3 totals 15 residues. CDR3 amino acids: CASSPSGWAYTEAFF. CDR3 DNA: TGTGCCAGCAGCCCCAGCGGATGGGCTTACACTGAAGCTTTCTTT.

Only a few counts were recorded for this clone. In DNA form, the CDR3 reads TGTGCCAGCAGTCGGGGGACCCAAGAGACCCAGTACTTC. Its protein is CASSRGTQETQYF. The chain joins TRBV12-3 or TRBV12-4 to TRBJ2-5; D is perhaps TRBD2 (6 bases). The CDR3 covers 13 residues. The V and J ends lost 5 bases and 1 base respectively, with 8 bases between them.

The chain couples TRBV5-1 to TRBJ2-5; 8 nucleotides match TRBD2. CDR1 SGHRS and CDR2 YFSETQ come from the germline V gene. V lost 4 bases and J lost 5; bases outside the gene matches: 7. The CDR3 is 14 amino acids. CDR3 DNA sequence: TGCGCCAGCAGCCTTTACGGGACTAGGGAGACCCAGTACTTC. It translates to CASSLYGTRETQYF.

The chain combines TRBV9 with TRBJ2-3; D may be TRBD1 (6 bases). The CDR3 extends over 16 amino acids. V lost 2 bases to trimming and J lost 0 bases, with 13 bases between them. The germline gives CDR1 SGDLS, CDR2 YYNGEE. The chain's CDR3 is CASSVTGSPSTDTQYF. As DNA, the CDR3 is TGTGCCAGCAGCGTTACAGGGTCCCCTAGCACAGATACGCAGTATTTT.

The chain recombines TRBV6-5 with TRBJ1-1; no clear D. Trimming pared 4 bases from V and 0 bases from J, leaving 6 bases between. Germline V gene sequence: CDR1 MNHEY, CDR2 SVGAGI. The length of the CDR3 is 13 residues. This chain's CDR3 is CASSSLLNTEAFF. The CDR3 DNA reads as TGTGCCAGCAGTTCCCTGTTGAACACTGAAGCTTTCTTT.

The chain links TRBV10-1 to TRBJ2-1, with D tentatively TRBD1 (5 bases). This CDR3 contains 11 residues. With 9 bases removed from V and 10 bases from J, the gap between germline ends came to 13 bases. From germline, CDR1 is WNHNN and CDR2 SYGVQD (reference sequence). DNA for the CDR3: TGCGCCAGTTACAGGCGCTACGAGCAGTTCTTC. Translation gives CASYRRYEQFF.